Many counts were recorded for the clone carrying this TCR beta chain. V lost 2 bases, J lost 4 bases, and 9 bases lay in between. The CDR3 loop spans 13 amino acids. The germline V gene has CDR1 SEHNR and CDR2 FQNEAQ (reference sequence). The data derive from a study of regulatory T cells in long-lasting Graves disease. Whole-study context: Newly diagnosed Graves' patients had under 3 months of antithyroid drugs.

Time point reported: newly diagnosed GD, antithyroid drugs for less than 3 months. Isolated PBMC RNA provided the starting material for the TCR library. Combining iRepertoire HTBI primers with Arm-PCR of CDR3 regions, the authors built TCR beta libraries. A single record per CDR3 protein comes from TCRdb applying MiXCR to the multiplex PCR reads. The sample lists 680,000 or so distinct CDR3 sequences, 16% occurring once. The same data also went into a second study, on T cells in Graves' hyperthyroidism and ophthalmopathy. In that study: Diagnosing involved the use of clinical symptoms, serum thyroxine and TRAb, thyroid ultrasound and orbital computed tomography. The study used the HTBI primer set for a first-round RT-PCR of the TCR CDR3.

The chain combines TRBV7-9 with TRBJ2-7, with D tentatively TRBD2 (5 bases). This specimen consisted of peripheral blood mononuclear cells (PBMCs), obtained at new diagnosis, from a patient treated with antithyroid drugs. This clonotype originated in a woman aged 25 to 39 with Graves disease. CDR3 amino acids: CASSLTREYEQYF. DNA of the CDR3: TGTGCCAGCAGCTTAACCCGGGAATACGAGCAGTACTTC.